Following are 8 T cell receptor beta chains from one sample sequenced in a study of cytomegalovirus exposure and HLA in healthy donors. Primers for the PCR totalled 60 Vbeta and 13 Jbeta. Profiled with immunoSEQ multiplex PCR; TCRdb holds only in-frame clones, not every one. This sample has 150,000 to 200,000 clones; approximately 84% occur once, and the top ten carry around 5%. What was sequenced was PBMCs. Receptor source: a man between 18 and 35 years old in good health and CMV-seronegative.

This clone was seen a handful of times. This sequence joins TRBV19 and TRBJ2-7, with a weak D call TRBD1 (5 bases). Germline V gene lookup returns CDR1 LNHDA and CDR2 SQIVND (reference sequence). With 2 bases removed from V and 3 bases from J, the gap between germline ends came to 11 bases. The CDR3 consists of 14 residues. In nucleotides, the CDR3 is TGTGCCAGTAGTATAAGGACACCCTTCTACGAGCAGTACTTC. It translates to CASSIRTPFYEQYF.

This chain connects TRBV27 to TRBJ2-7, with D tentatively TRBD1 (7 bases). CDR1 MNHEY and CDR2 SMNVEV come from the germline V gene (reference sequence). The ends were cut back, 4 bases at V and 4 bases at J, with 17 bases in the middle. The CDR3 loop spans 15 amino acids. CDR3 bases: TGTGCCAGCAGTTCGACTGGCGGGACAGCTTACGAGCAGTACTTC. Protein product: CASSSTGGTAYEQYF.

This clone was detected only once. The J gene is TRBJ2-5, the V gene TRBV5-8; D perhaps matches TRBD1 (5 bases). The CDR3 totals 14 residues. The V end was cut by 3 bases, the J end by 4 bases, with 13 bases between. In germline, CDR1 is SGHTS, CDR2 YDEGEE. CDR3 in amino acids: CASSWGSRTETQYF. The CDR3 coding sequence is TGTGCCAGCAGCTGGGGCAGTCGAACAGAGACCCAGTACTTC.

Concerning this clone itself: This sample includes further DNA sequences coding for the same CDR3. This chain links TRBV19 with TRBJ1-5; tentatively, D is TRBD1 (6 bases). This CDR3 is 16 amino acids long. Germline-derived CDR1 and CDR2 are LNHDA and SQIVND (reference sequence). Trimming took off 4 bases at V and 0 bases at J, with 13 bases between the two ends. The CDR3 reads CASSTTGTYSNQPQHF. CDR3 nucleotides: TGTGCCAGTAGTACGACAGGAACCTATAGCAATCAGCCCCAGCATTTT.

This clone was detected only once. CDR3 protein: CASSQQGNTEAFF. DNA for the CDR3: TGTGCCAGCAGCCAACAGGGGAACACTGAAGCTTTCTTT. This chain links TRBV2 with TRBJ1-1, with TRBD1 as a possible D gene (6 bases). CDR1 SNHLY and CDR2 FYNNEI come from the germline V gene. V lost 6 bases and J 1 base, leaving 9 bases between the germline ends. The CDR3 covers 13 residues. The entire variable domain, with the rest obtained from reference TRBV2 and TRBJ1-1, is as follows: EPEVTQTPSHQVTQMGQEVILRCVPISNHLYFYWYRQILGQKVEFLVSFYNNEISEKSEIFDDQFSVERPDGSNFTLKIRSTKLEDSAMYFCASSQQGNTEAFFGQGTRLTVV.

CDR3 sequence (DNA): TGTGCCAGTAGTACCCGGACAGAGACGAACACCGGGGAGCTGTTTTTT. Translated, it gives CASSTRTETNTGELFF. The chain is built from TRBV19 and TRBJ2-2; D may be TRBD1 (6 bases). Per the germline V gene, CDR1 is LNHDA and CDR2 is SQIVND (reference sequence). Trimming removed 4 bases at V and 0 bases at J, with 12 bases between. The length of the CDR3 is 16 residues. The whole variable domain, filled in from reference TRBV19 and TRBJ2-2, reads DGGITQSPKYLFRKEGQNVTLSCEQNLNHDAMYWYRQDPGQGLRLIYYSQIVNDFQKGDIAEGYSVSREKKESFPLTVTSAQKNPTAFYLCASSTRTETNTGELFFGEGSRLTVL.

The CDR3 region is CASSYLAVSTDTQYF. For the CDR3, the DNA is TGTGCCAGCAGTTATCTAGCGGTTAGCACAGATACGCAGTATTTT. V gene TRBV6-5 combines with J gene TRBJ2-3; 7 bases are a match to TRBD2. CDR1 is MNHEY, CDR2 SVGAGI, per germline. The J segment lost 0 bases and the V segment lost 3 bases, leaving 3 bases of the junction unmatched. The CDR3 has 15 residues.

This chain uses TRBV6-6 with TRBJ2-7; the match to TRBD2 covers 8 bases. The CDR3 has 16 residues. V gave up 0 bases and J gave up 1 base; unmatched junction bases: 5. Germline values: CDR1 MNHNY, CDR2 SVGAGI (reference sequence). The CDR3 coding sequence is TGTGCCAGCAGTTACTCGGTGATAGCGGGGTCCTACGAGCAGTACTTC. Its protein product is CASSYSVIAGSYEQYF.